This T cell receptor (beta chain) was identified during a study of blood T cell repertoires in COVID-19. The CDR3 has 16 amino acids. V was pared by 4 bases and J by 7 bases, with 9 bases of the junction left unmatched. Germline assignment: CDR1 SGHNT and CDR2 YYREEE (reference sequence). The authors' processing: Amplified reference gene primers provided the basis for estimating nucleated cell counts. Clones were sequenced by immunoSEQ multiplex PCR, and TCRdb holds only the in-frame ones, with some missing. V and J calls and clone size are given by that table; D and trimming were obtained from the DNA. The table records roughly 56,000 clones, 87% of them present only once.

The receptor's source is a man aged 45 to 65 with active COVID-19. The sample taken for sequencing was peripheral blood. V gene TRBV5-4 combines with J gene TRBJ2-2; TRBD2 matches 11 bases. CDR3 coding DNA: TGTGCCAGCAGCCCAATAGCGGGAGGGGTTTTCGGGGAGCTGTTTTTT. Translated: CASSPIAGGVFGELFF.